This record looks at one T cell receptor (beta chain) sequence and its context. Its antigen remains unknown. This entry is derived from a study of shared clonotypes between healthy human individuals. Study findings and constraints: Clonotypes which were not shared had lower generation probabilities than clonotypes that all four donors shared.

Clones were sequenced by immunoSEQ multiplex PCR, and TCRdb holds only the in-frame ones, with some missing. This table holds around 1.6 million clones, 95% to 99% found once. The CDR3 length is 16 residues. Per germline, CDR1 SGHRS and CDR2 YFSETQ. Trimming cost V 2 bases and J 0 bases; bases outside gene matches: 5. The TCR originated in a man aged 25 to 45 in good health. The specimen was naive CD4+ T cells sorted from blood. Subset denoted: CD45RA+ positively selected. The chain uses TRBV5-1 and TRBJ2-3, with 8 bases aligning to TRBD2. For the CDR3, the DNA is TGCGCCAGCAGCTTCCCACTAGCGGCGAGCACAGATACGCAGTATTTT. Translation: CASSFPLAASTDTQYF.